One and the same sample provided the 16 T cell receptor beta chains below, sequenced in a study. TCRdb called the 5' RACE reads again in MiXCR, with one record for every CDR3 protein. Among 35,000 to 50,000 distinct CDR3 sequences listed, about 29% were seen once. Specimen: tumor-infiltrating memory CD4+ T cells sorted from the breast tumor. Subset defined: memory CD4+ T cells, CD4+CD45RO+CD25-. The receptors shown here come from a female donor with breast cancer.

This chain joins TRBV5-1 and TRBJ1-2; TRBD1 matches 7 bases. Trimming at V came to 5 bases and at J to 2 bases, leaving 9 bases not matched to a gene. Germline CDR1 reads SGHRS; CDR2 reads YFSETQ. The CDR3 totals 15 residues. The DNA for the CDR3 is TGCGCCAGCAGTCGGTTCGACAGGGCAAACTATGGCTACACCTTC. Encoded protein: CASSRFDRANYGYTF.

This clonotype occurred once. One base away lies a much larger clone, so this may be a sequencing read error. This sequence joins TRBV6-5 and TRBJ1-2; D call uncertain. The V gene's germline CDR1 is MNHEY and CDR2 SVGAGI. The CDR3 runs 14 residues. V lost 0 bases and J lost 6, with 11 bases in between. The CDR3 sequence is CASSYSLAGHGYTF. The CDR3 DNA sequence: TGTGCCAGCAGTTACTCTTTGGCAGGCCATGGCTACACCTTC.

The rearrangement links TRBV28 to TRBJ1-1, with D possibly TRBD1 on 6 matching bases. V was trimmed by 5 bases and J by 3 bases, leaving 16 bases between them. The CDR3 contains 15 residues. The germline CDR1 and CDR2 sequences are MDHEN and SYDVKM. CDR3 region: CASSAGRGWDTEAFF. CDR3 sequence (DNA): TGTGCCAGCAGTGCAGGCAGGGGTTGGGACACTGAAGCTTTCTTT.

This clonotype was observed many times. V and J are TRBV7-3 and TRBJ1-5; D not certain. The CDR3 is 13 amino acids. V was shortened by 0 bases and J by 5 bases, with 5 bases between the two germline ends. CDR1 and CDR2 from the germline V gene are SGHTA and FQGTGA. The CDR3 loop reads CASSLTPDQPQHF. The CDR3 region has the DNA TGTGCCAGCAGCTTAACGCCGGATCAGCCCCAGCATTTT.

This clonotype was seen ten or more times. This chain links TRBV29-1 with TRBJ2-1, with D unresolved. V lost 0 bases to trimming and J lost 6 bases, with 6 bases between them. The CDR3 has 12 residues. The V gene's germline CDR1 is SQVTM and CDR2 ANQGSEA. In DNA, the CDR3 is TGCAGCGTTGAAGATTTCGGCAATGAGCAGTTCTTC. Translating it yields CSVEDFGNEQFF.

This sequence joins TRBV5-4 and TRBJ2-1; 12 nucleotides agree with TRBD2. V shed 1 base, J shed 9 bases, and the junction held 17 bases outside the gene matches. Germline V lookup: CDR1 SGHNT, CDR2 YYREEE (reference sequence). The CDR3 sequence is 19 residues long. For the CDR3, the DNA is TGTGCCAGCAGCTTGTCTCACTATTCTAGCGGGAGGGCCGGGAGTGAGCAGTTCTTC. It yields the protein CASSLSHYSSGRAGSEQFF.

With regard to this clonotype: The germline gene is not matched at one end of the junction; a read error may be the cause. The chain recombines TRBV4-1 with TRBJ1-5; possible D gene TRBD1, 6 bases. The CDR3 runs 19 residues. CDR1 and CDR2 from the germline V gene are MGHRA and YSYEKL. Written as DNA, the CDR3 is TGCGCCAGCAGCCAAGGTAGAAGTGGGTGGCAGGGGTCCGATCAGCCCCGGCATTTT. Protein product: CASSQGRSGWQGSDQPRHF.

This rearrangement joins TRBV5-1 to TRBJ2-1; D is uncertain. Between the trimmed V and J ends, which lost 0 bases and 9 bases, there was a span of 13 bases. Germline CDR1 reads SGHRS; CDR2 reads YFSETQ. The CDR3 is 14 amino acids. The CDR3 nucleotides are TGCGCCAGCAGCTTGGGGGCGTCTGGAATTGAGCAGTTCTTC. It is translated as CASSLGASGIEQFF.

V usage is TRBV18 and J usage is TRBJ2-5; no definite D call. The V gene lost 3 bases and the J gene lost 5 bases, with 4 bases spanning the gap. Per germline, CDR1 KGHSH and CDR2 LQKENI. This CDR3 spans 11 amino acids. This CDR3 reads CASSPEETQYF. CDR3 nucleotides: TGTGCCAGCTCACCGGAGGAGACCCAGTACTTC.

V usage is TRBV4-2 and J usage is TRBJ2-7; 8 nucleotides line up with TRBD2. Germline V gene data show CDR1 as LGHNA and CDR2 as YNFKEQ. V gave up 2 bases and J gave up 4 bases; unmatched junction bases: 7. This CDR3 is 15 amino acids long. The CDR3 here is CASSQTTSARYEQYF. CDR3 in DNA: TGTGCCAGCAGCCAAACGACTAGCGCCAGGTACGAGCAGTACTTC.

The sample holds a few counts of this clonotype. The chain couples TRBV5-4 to TRBJ2-5, with a possible D match to TRBD2 (6 bases). The CDR3 contains 15 residues. Trimming left V 4 bases short and J 3 bases short, with 16 bases between. Germline V gene lookup returns CDR1 SGHNT and CDR2 YYREEE (reference sequence). CDR3 region: CASSGDLAKKETQYF. CDR3 nucleotide sequence: TGTGCCAGCAGCGGGGATCTAGCGAAAAAAGAGACCCAGTACTTC.

This sequence joins TRBV3-1 and TRBJ1-1, with 10 bases that match TRBD1. Germline CDR1 reads LGHDT; CDR2 reads YNNKEL (reference sequence). The length of the CDR3 is 16 residues. Trimming removed 4 bases from V and 0 bases from J; junction bases left unmatched: 5. CDR3 residues: CASSRGQGGLNTEAFF. CDR3 bases: TGTGCCAGCAGCCGAGGACAGGGGGGGTTGAACACTGAAGCTTTCTTT. Using reference TRBV3-1 and TRBJ1-1 for the parts outside the CDR3, the full variable domain is DTAVSQTPKYLVTQMGNDKSIKCEQNLGHDTMYWYKQDSKKFLKIMFSYNNKELIINETVPNRFSPKSPDKAHLNLHINSLELGDSAVYFCASSRGQGGLNTEAFFGQGTRLTVV.

This clonotype was observed a handful of times. This chain uses TRBV5-1 with TRBJ2-1; no clear D gene. V was shortened by 5 bases and J by 8 bases, with 8 bases between the two germline ends. The CDR3 consists of 11 residues. Germline CDR1 and CDR2: SGHRS and YFSETQ. CDR3 in DNA: TGCGCCAGCAGTATGAGCGATGAGCAGTTCTTC. This codes for CASSMSDEQFF.

The chain joins TRBV6-6 to TRBJ2-5; no firm D call. This CDR3 is built from 14 residues. Germline loops: CDR1 MNHNY, CDR2 SVGAGI (reference sequence). Trimming cost V 2 bases and J 5 bases, with 12 bases left between them. CDR3 loop: CASSYLSAGETQYF. The CDR3 DNA follows: TGTGCCAGCAGTTACCTTTCGGCCGGGGAGACCCAGTACTTC.

The sample holds a few counts of this clonotype. The chain uses TRBV5-1 and TRBJ2-7, with TRBD2 matching over 10 bases. The germline gives CDR1 SGHRS, CDR2 YFSETQ. With 3 bases clipped from V and 3 bases from J, the junction kept 6 bases outside the gene matches. The CDR3 totals 15 residues. CDR3 sequence: CASSSLSSGGYEQYF. The CDR3 region has the DNA TGCGCCAGCAGCTCATTATCTAGCGGGGGCTACGAGCAGTACTTC.

The V call is TRBV11-2, the J call TRBJ2-5; no firm D call. The germline gives CDR1 SGHAT, CDR2 FQNNGV. There are 11 residues in the CDR3. The V gene lost 5 bases and the J gene lost 2 bases, with 3 bases spanning the gap. The CDR3 DNA reads TGTGCCAGCAGCAGACAAGAGACCCAGTACTTC. Translation: CASSRQETQYF.